This T cell receptor beta chain was captured in a study of PD-L1 blockade in urothelial cancer. As for the study in general: Patients commenced intravenous atezolizumab, 1,200 mg every 3 weeks, in the mid-2010s. Most of the 29 patients were men who had bladder-origin urothelial cancer.

Clones were sequenced by immunoSEQ multiplex PCR, and TCRdb holds only the in-frame ones, with some missing. This repertoire shows around 30,000 clones, around 80% found once; its top ten account for about 2%. Unmatched junction bases numbered 3, after V lost 3 bases and J lost 1 base. Germline CDR1 is SGHAT and CDR2 is FQNNGV. The CDR3 runs 16 residues. The clonotype comes from a man over 45 with urothelial cancer. Sequenced material: PBMCs, taken around atezolizumab (anti-PD-L1) treatment. The chain carries TRBV11-2 and TRBJ2-2, with TRBD2 matching 9 bases. CDR3 loop: CASSFRAGGNTGELFF. CDR3 in DNA: TGTGCCAGCAGCTTCAGAGCGGGAGGGAACACCGGGGAGCTGTTTTTT.